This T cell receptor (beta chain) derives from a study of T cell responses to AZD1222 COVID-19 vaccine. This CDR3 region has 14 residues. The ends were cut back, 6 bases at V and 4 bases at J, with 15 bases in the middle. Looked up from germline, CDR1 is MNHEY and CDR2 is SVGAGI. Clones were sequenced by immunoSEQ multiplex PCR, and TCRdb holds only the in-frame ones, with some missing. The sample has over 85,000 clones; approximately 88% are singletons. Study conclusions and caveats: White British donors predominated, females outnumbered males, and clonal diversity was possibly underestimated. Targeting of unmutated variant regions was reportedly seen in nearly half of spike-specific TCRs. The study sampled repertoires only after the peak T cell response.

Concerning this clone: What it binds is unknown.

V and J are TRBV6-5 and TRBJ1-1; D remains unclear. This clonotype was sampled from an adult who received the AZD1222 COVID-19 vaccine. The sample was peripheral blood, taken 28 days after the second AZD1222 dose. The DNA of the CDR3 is TGTGCCAGCAGCGACATTGAGGGTATCACTGAAGCTTTCTTT. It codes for CASSDIEGITEAFF.